Below are 18 T cell receptor beta chains sequenced from a single sample in a study of blood T cells in healthy people across ages (dated by TCRdb to 2013 to 2016). Preparation of the library involved 5' RACE. Sequencing took place on an Illumina HiSeq 2500. A second PCR of roughly 7 to 12 cycles was run with a J-beta primer mix and a sample-barcoded 5' primer. TCRdb took the public reads, trimmed them with fastp at Q25, ran MiXCR for clone calling and kept in-frame beta chains. Rows with a matching CDR3 protein are joined into one entry that keeps the most common DNA and genes. This sample comprises over 750,000 distinct CDR3 sequences, around a quarter of them detected only once. In total, the top ten clones hold roughly 9% of the sample. The same sample was also studied in work on T cells of mothers and their children.

The source material was blood. These receptor sequences come from a boy between 10 and 17 years old in good health.

This clonotype was recorded a few times. The junction differs from germline at one of its ends, possibly a read error. The gene calls are TRBV28 and TRBJ2-1, with D possibly matching TRBD1 (5 bases). Germline loops: CDR1 MDHEN, CDR2 SYDVKM. The CDR3 is 13 amino acids. The CDR3 DNA reads as TGTGCCAGCTCCCCGACAGTCTACAGTGAGCAGTTCTTC. Protein product: CASSPTVYSEQFF. Looking up the rest from reference TRBV28 and TRBJ2-1 gives the full variable domain: DVKVTQSSRYLVKRTGEKVFLECVQDMDHENMFWYRQDPGLGLRLIYFSYDVKMKEKGDIPEGYSVSREKKERFSLILESASTNQTSMYLCASSPTVYSEQFFGPGTRLTVL.

V gene TRBV7-9 combines with J gene TRBJ2-3, with 8 bases identical to TRBD2. CDR1 is SEHNR and CDR2 is FQNEAQ in the germline V gene (reference sequence). The CDR3 spans 15 residues. With 5 bases clipped from V and 0 bases from J, the junction kept 4 bases outside the gene matches. The CDR3 reads CASSILAASTDTQYF. In DNA form, the CDR3 reads TGTGCCAGCAGCATACTAGCGGCTAGCACAGATACGCAGTATTTT. Full variable domain (missing parts from reference TRBV7-9 and TRBJ2-3): DTGVSQNPRHKITKRGQNVTFRCDPISEHNRLYWYRQTLGQGPEFLTYFQNEAQLEKSRLLSDRFSAERPKGSFSTLEIQRTEQGDSAMYLCASSILAASTDTQYFGPGTRLTVL.

The chain joins TRBV7-9 to TRBJ1-6; TRBD1 matches 7 bases. Germline lookup yields CDR1 SEHNR and CDR2 FQNEAQ (reference sequence). Unmatched junction bases numbered 9, after V lost 5 bases and J lost 8 bases. CDR3 size: 15 residues. The CDR3 DNA sequence: TGTGCCAGCAGCGCCCGGACAGGTCGTGATTCACCCCTCCACTTT. Its protein product is CASSARTGRDSPLHF.

The chain joins TRBV10-3 to TRBJ1-5; 8 bases fit TRBD1. V dropped 6 bases and J dropped 0; count of bases not matched to a gene: 4. Germline loops: CDR1 ENHRY, CDR2 SYGVKD. This CDR3 contains 15 residues. The CDR3 DNA sequence: TGTGCCATCAGAAAGACAGGGGATAGCAATCAGCCCCAGCATTTT. This sequence encodes CAIRKTGDSNQPQHF.

The chain is built from TRBV11-2 and TRBJ2-5; TRBD1 matches 9 bases. Germline CDR1 SGHAT, CDR2 FQNNGV. The V segment lost 2 bases and the J segment 1 base; nucleotides outside the gene matches: 5. CDR3 length: 16 amino acids. This chain's CDR3 is CASSLPRDRVQETQYF. In nucleotides, the CDR3 is TGTGCCAGCAGCTTACCGAGGGACAGGGTCCAAGAGACCCAGTACTTC.

This clonotype was picked up a small number of times. This chain connects TRBV6-1 to TRBJ1-5; D unclear. CDR1 and CDR2 from the germline V gene are MNHNS and SASEGT. The CDR3 contains 16 residues. V was trimmed by 5 bases and J by 2 bases, leaving 16 bases between them. CDR3 sequence reads: CASSTYQEVGNQPQHF. In DNA form, the CDR3 reads TGTGCCAGCAGTACCTATCAGGAGGTGGGCAATCAGCCCCAGCATTTT.

There are a few counts of this clonotype. The V gene is TRBV6-1, the J gene TRBJ2-7; weak D call: TRBD2 (6 bases). Germline CDR1 reads MNHNS; CDR2 reads SASEGT. V dropped 6 bases and J dropped 1 base, with 10 bases sitting between them. This CDR3 contains 13 residues. Here the CDR3 reads CASSRERSYEQYF. CDR3 in DNA: TGTGCCAGCAGCCGGGAGAGGTCCTACGAGCAGTACTTC.

This rearrangement joins TRBV6-1 to TRBJ2-7; 9 positions match TRBD1. The germline V gene has CDR1 MNHNS and CDR2 SASEGT. The CDR3 is made up of 13 amino acids. V was clipped by 8 bases and J by 7 bases; unmatched bases: 9. CDR3 DNA sequence: TGTGCCAGCGGGACAGGGAGAGACTGGGAGCAGTACTTC. Translated: CASGTGRDWEQYF.

The chain joins TRBV5-6 to TRBJ2-5; either TRBD1 or TRBD2 may supply D (5 bases each). The DNA matches TRBJ2-7 better at its end, which makes the J call doubtful. Germline assignment: CDR1 SGHDT and CDR2 YYEEEE. The CDR3 runs 14 residues. The CDR3 loop is CASSLGELLYEQYF. In nucleotides, the CDR3 is TGTGCCAGCAGCCTGGGGGAGCTCCTCTACGAGCAGTACTTC.

The rearrangement joins TRBV7-8 to TRBJ1-2, with no clear D. The CDR3 contains 12 residues. Trimming pared 1 base from V and 6 bases from J, leaving 6 bases between. In germline, CDR1 is SGHVS, CDR2 FQNEAQ. As DNA, the CDR3 is TGTGCCAGCAGCTTAGAGTTCCATGGCTACACCTTC. Translated: CASSLEFHGYTF.

V and J are TRBV18 and TRBJ1-2; D might be TRBD1 (5 bases). Trimming left V 2 bases short and J 4 bases short, with 8 bases between. CDR1 and CDR2 (germline): KGHSH, LQKENI. The CDR3 has 13 amino acids. The CDR3, as DNA: TGTGCCAGCTCACCAAGGGGCCTCTATGGCTACACCTTC. The encoded protein is CASSPRGLYGYTF.

This clonotype showed up just a few times. This rearrangement joins TRBV20-1 to TRBJ2-7; D call uncertain. CDR1 DFQATT and CDR2 SNEGSKA come from the germline V gene (reference sequence). The CDR3 runs to 13 residues. Trimming took off 0 bases at V and 0 bases at J, with 6 bases between the two ends. DNA of the CDR3: TGCAGTGCTAGAGAGGGCCCCTCCTACGAGCAGTACTTC. Amino acid sequence: CSAREGPSYEQYF.

This clonotype was recorded a few times. The chain couples TRBV12-3 or TRBV12-4 to TRBJ1-5, with a possible D match to TRBD1 (5 bases). The CDR3 sequence is 14 residues long. Trimming took 1 base from V and 5 from J, leaving 9 bases between them. The CDR3 sequence is CASSLVGEYQPQHF. CDR3 DNA sequence: TGTGCCAGCAGTTTAGTAGGGGAGTATCAGCCCCAGCATTTT.

In this sample, this clonotype turned up a few times. A read error may account for a junction end that differs from germline. The V and J genes are TRBV11-1 and TRBJ1-4; unclear D gene. Germline V CDR1 and CDR2: SGHAT, FQDESV (reference sequence). This CDR3 contains 15 residues. CDR3 in DNA: TGTGCCGGCAGCTTAGGAGGAAGCAGGCGTGAAAAACTGTTTTTT. Its translation: CAGSLGGSRREKLFF.

The V gene is TRBV20-1, the J gene TRBJ2-7; D not resolved. The CDR3 extends over 14 amino acids. Germline V gene data show CDR1 as DFQATT and CDR2 as SNEGSKA (reference sequence). Trimming shortened V by 0 bases and J by 3 bases, and 12 bases separated the two germline ends. CDR3 nucleotide sequence: TGCAGTGCTAGAGATATTGATAGAGGCTACGAGCAGTACTTC. This encodes CSARDIDRGYEQYF.

The chain carries TRBV7-2 and TRBJ2-7, with 8 bases lining up with TRBD1. V dropped 0 bases and J dropped 3; count of bases not matched to a gene: 4. In germline, CDR1 is SGHTA, CDR2 FQGNSA. CDR3 length: 15 amino acids. CDR3 protein: CASSLAQGVGYEQYF. The CDR3 bases are TGTGCCAGCAGCTTAGCACAGGGGGTGGGCTACGAGCAGTACTTC.

This clonotype turned up a few times. The chain carries TRBV6-1 and TRBJ1-2; D is undetermined. Trimming removed 3 bases at V and 4 bases at J, with 9 bases between. The CDR3 spans 13 residues. Germline loops: CDR1 MNHNS, CDR2 SASEGT. The CDR3 bases are TGTGCCAGCAGTGATAGTATGGGCTATGGCTACACCTTC. This codes for CASSDSMGYGYTF.

The chain recombines TRBV11-2 with TRBJ2-2, with D unresolved. V lost 0 bases and J 8 bases, leaving 10 bases between the germline ends. In germline, CDR1 is SGHAT, CDR2 FQNNGV. The CDR3 is 14 amino acids. In nucleotides, the CDR3 is TGTGCCAGCAGCTTAGACTCCCTGCCGGGGGAGCTGTTTTTT. Its translation: CASSLDSLPGELFF.